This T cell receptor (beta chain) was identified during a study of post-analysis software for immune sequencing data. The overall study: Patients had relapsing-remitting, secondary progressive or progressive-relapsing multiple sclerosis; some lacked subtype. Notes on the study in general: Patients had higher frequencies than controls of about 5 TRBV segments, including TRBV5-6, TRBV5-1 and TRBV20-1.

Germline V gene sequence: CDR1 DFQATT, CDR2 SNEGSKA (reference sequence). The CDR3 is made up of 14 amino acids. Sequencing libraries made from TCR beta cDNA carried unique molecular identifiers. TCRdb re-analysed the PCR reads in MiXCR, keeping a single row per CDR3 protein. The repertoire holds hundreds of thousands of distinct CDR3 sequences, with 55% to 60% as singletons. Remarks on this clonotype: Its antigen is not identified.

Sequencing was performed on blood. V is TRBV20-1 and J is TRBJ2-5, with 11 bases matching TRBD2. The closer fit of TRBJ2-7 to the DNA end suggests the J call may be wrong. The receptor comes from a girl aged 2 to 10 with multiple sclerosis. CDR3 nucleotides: TGCAGTCCGCAGCGACTAGCGGGAATGAACGAGCAGTACTTC. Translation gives CSPQRLAGMNEQYF.